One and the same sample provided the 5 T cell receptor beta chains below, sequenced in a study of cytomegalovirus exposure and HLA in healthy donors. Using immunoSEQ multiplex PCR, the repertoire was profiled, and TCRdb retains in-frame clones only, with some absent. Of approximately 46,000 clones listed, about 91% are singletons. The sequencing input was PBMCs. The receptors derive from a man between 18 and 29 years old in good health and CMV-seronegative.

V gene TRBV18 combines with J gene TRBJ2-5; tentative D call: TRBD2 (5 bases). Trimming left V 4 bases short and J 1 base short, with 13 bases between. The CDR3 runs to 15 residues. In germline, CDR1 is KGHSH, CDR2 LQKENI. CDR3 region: CASSLRAVRQETQYF. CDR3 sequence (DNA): TGTGCCAGCTCACTCCGAGCGGTTCGCCAAGAGACCCAGTACTTC.

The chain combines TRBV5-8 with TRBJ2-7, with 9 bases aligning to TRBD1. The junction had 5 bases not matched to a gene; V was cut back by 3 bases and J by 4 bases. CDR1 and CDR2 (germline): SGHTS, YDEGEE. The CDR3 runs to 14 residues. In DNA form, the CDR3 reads TGTGCCAGCAGCTCCGGGACAGGGAAATACGAGCAGTACTTC. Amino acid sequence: CASSSGTGKYEQYF.

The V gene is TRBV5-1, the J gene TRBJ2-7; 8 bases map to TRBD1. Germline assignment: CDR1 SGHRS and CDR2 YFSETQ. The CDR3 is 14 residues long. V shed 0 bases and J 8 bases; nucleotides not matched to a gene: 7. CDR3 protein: CASSLEGQGSQQYF. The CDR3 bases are TGCGCCAGCAGCTTGGAAGGACAGGGATCCCAGCAGTACTTC.

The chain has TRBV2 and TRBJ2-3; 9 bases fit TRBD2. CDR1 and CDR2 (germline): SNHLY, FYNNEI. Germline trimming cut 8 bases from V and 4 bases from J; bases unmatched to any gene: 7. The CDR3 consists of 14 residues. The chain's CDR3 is CASGLAGGADTQYF. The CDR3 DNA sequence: TGTGCCAGCGGTCTGGCGGGAGGGGCAGATACGCAGTATTTT.

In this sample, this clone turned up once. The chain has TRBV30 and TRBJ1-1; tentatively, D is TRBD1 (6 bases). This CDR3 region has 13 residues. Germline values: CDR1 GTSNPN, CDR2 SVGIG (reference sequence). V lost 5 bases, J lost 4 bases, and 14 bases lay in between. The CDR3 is CAWARGIGTEAFF. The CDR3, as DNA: TGTGCCTGGGCAAGGGGGATCGGCACTGAAGCTTTCTTT. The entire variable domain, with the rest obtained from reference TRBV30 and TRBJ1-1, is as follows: SQTIHQWPATLVQPVGSPLSLECTVEGTSNPNLYWYRQAAGRGLQLLFYSVGIGQISSEVPQNLSASRPQDRQFILSSKKLLLSDSGFYLCAWARGIGTEAFFGQGTRLTVV.